This paragraph reports one TCR beta chain. The sample comes from a study of control samples from healthy donors and cancer patients. The CDR3 contains 15 residues. Germline CDR1 MNHNS, CDR2 SASEGT. Trimming removed 1 base from V and 2 bases from J, with 10 bases in between. Clones were read by immunoSEQ multiplex PCR, and TCRdb kept only the in-frame ones, dropping some. The repertoire consists of over 200,000 clones, with roughly 80% occurring once and the leading ten covering 13%. The chain combines TRBV6-1 with TRBJ2-3, with a tentative D call TRBD1 (5 bases). The sample taken for sequencing was PBMCs. The origin of this receptor is a woman aged 60 to 75 with lung cancer. CDR3 bases: TGTGCCAGCAGTGAAGTGGCAGGGAACACAGATACGCAGTATTTT. This gives the protein CASSEVAGNTDTQYF.